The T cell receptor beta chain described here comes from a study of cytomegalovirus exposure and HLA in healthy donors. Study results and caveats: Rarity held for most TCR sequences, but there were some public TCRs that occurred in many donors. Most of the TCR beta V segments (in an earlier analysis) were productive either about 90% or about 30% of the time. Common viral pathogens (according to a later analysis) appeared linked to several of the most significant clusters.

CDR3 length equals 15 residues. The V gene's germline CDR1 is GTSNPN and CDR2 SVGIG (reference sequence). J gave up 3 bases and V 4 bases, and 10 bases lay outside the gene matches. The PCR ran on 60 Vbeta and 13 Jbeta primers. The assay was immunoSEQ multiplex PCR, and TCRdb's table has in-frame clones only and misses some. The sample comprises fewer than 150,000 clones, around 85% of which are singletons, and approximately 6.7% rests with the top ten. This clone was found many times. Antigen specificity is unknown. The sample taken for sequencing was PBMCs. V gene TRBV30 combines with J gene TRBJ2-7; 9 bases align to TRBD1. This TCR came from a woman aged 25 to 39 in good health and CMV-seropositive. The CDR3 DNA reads TGTGCCTGGAATATGGAGGGGACAGGGTACTACGAGCAGTACTTC. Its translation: CAWNMEGTGYYEQYF.